This entry lists 29 T cell receptor beta chains sequenced from one sample in a study of technical replicates of blood from a few donors. Profiling relied on immunoSEQ multiplex PCR, and the TCRdb table lists in-frame clones only, not all of them. The data hold nearly 90,000 clones, with 95% observed a single time. The sample was T cells isolated from PBMCs. These receptors came from a human donor in good health.

This chain uses TRBV7-8 with TRBJ2-4; TRBD1 matches 9 bases. Per germline, CDR1 SGHVS and CDR2 FQNEAQ. With V trimmed by 5 bases and J by 8 bases, 10 bases remained unmatched. CDR3 length: 15 amino acids. Here the CDR3 reads CASSTGQGYGDIQYF. CDR3 DNA sequence: TGTGCCAGCAGCACGGGACAGGGCTATGGGGACATTCAGTACTTC.

The rearrangement joins TRBV28 to TRBJ2-5, with 12 nucleotides matching TRBD2. Germline V gene lookup returns CDR1 MDHEN and CDR2 SYDVKM. V was clipped by 5 bases and J by 4 bases; unmatched bases: 8. The CDR3 spans 16 residues. The DNA of the CDR3 is TGTGCCAGCAGTCTCGGGACTAGCGGGTTTCTAGAGACCCAGTACTTC. Translation: CASSLGTSGFLETQYF.

The V gene is TRBV19, the J gene TRBJ2-3; the D is unclear. Trimming cost V 3 bases and J 5 bases, with 6 bases left between them. Per germline, CDR1 LNHDA and CDR2 SQIVND (reference sequence). This CDR3 comprises 12 residues. The CDR3 spells CASSIDRDTQYF. The CDR3 DNA is TGTGCCAGTAGTATTGATAGAGATACGCAGTATTTT.

The CDR3 DNA follows: TGTGCCAGCAGGGCTTACGGGATAAGAGATACGCAGTATTTT. It yields the protein CASRAYGIRDTQYF. The rearrangement uses TRBV6-1 and TRBJ2-3; possible D gene TRBD2, 5 bases. Germline-derived CDR1 and CDR2 are MNHNS and SASEGT. This CDR3 region has 14 residues. Trimming removed 6 bases from V and 5 bases from J, with 15 bases in between.

The J gene is TRBJ2-7, the V gene TRBV27; no clear D gene. Deletions cut 0 bases from V and 6 bases from J, with 9 bases between. The V gene's germline CDR1 is MNHEY and CDR2 SMNVEV (reference sequence). CDR3 length: 13 residues. As DNA, the CDR3 is TGTGCCAGCAGTTTATCGAGTCTCCTCGAGCAGTACTTC. Translation gives CASSLSSLLEQYF.

The chain uses TRBV4-1 and TRBJ2-7, with TRBD1 identical over 7 bases. CDR3 length equals 16 residues. The V segment lost 1 base and the J segment 3 bases; nucleotides outside the gene matches: 9. Per the germline V gene, CDR1 is MGHRA and CDR2 is YSYEKL. The CDR3 DNA reads TGCGCCAGCAGCCAAGCTCTGGCAGGGGGTTTCTACGAGCAGTACTTC. Protein sequence: CASSQALAGGFYEQYF.

The chain combines TRBV6-6 with TRBJ2-1; D is possibly TRBD2 (6 bases). Germline V gene lookup returns CDR1 MNHNY and CDR2 SVGAGI (reference sequence). Trimming took 5 bases from V and 8 from J, leaving 10 bases between them. CDR3 length: 12 amino acids. Here the CDR3 reads CASSRLVDEQFF. For the CDR3, the DNA is TGTGCCAGCAGTAGACTAGTAGATGAGCAGTTCTTC.

This chain links TRBV28 with TRBJ2-7, with 10 positions matching TRBD2. The CDR3 length is 14 residues. The junction had 3 bases not matched to a gene; V was cut back by 6 bases and J by 1 base. Germline V gene data show CDR1 as MDHEN and CDR2 as SYDVKM. CDR3 sequence: CASSLTSGSYEQYF. The CDR3 DNA reads as TGTGCCAGCAGCCTGACTAGCGGGTCCTACGAGCAGTACTTC. The complete variable domain, with remaining parts taken from reference TRBV28 and TRBJ2-7, reads DVKVTQSSRYLVKRTGEKVFLECVQDMDHENMFWYRQDPGLGLRLIYFSYDVKMKEKGDIPEGYSVSREKKERFSLILESASTNQTSMYLCASSLTSGSYEQYFGPGTRLTVT.

J is TRBJ1-1 and V is TRBV19, with D possibly being TRBD1 (6 bases). This CDR3 has 11 residues. Trimming removed 4 bases from V and 10 bases from J, with 10 bases in between. Germline-derived CDR1 and CDR2 are LNHDA and SQIVND (reference sequence). CDR3 bases: TGTGCCAGTAGTACACAGGGACCAGCTTTCTTT. Its protein is CASSTQGPAFF.

The chain joins TRBV27 to TRBJ2-1; possible D gene TRBD1, 6 bases. CDR1 is MNHEY, CDR2 SMNVEV, per germline (reference sequence). V dropped 5 bases and J dropped 4 bases, with 15 bases sitting between them. This CDR3 spans 15 amino acids. CDR3 loop: CASSTQGRPYNEQFF. DNA of the CDR3: TGTGCCAGCAGTACACAGGGAAGGCCATACAATGAGCAGTTCTTC.

This chain connects TRBV1 to TRBJ2-4; the DNA was not compared with TRBD1, the D call given in the table. TRBV1 is a recognized pseudogene. This CDR3 contains 18 residues. The DNA for the CDR3 is TGCACCAGCAGCCACCCCGGACAGGGGGCCGGAGCCAAAAACATTCAGTACTTC. Translating it yields CTSSHPGQGAGAKNIQYF.

The chain employs TRBV5-1 and TRBJ2-5; unclear D gene. The V gene's germline CDR1 is SGHRS and CDR2 YFSETQ. The CDR3 spans 14 residues. V shed 1 base and J shed 1 base, with 8 bases lying between them. The CDR3 loop is CASSLYGSQETQYF. The CDR3 DNA is TGCGCCAGCAGCTTGTATGGCAGCCAAGAGACCCAGTACTTC. Filled out from reference TRBV5-1 and TRBJ2-5, the complete variable domain reads KAGVTQTPRYLIKTRGQQVTLSCSPISGHRSVSWYQQTPGQGLQFLFEYFSETQRNKGNFPGRFSGRQFSNSRSEMNVSTLELGDSALYLCASSLYGSQETQYFGPGTRLLVL.

The chain recombines TRBV4-2 with TRBJ2-1; 7 positions agree with TRBD2. Unmatched junction bases numbered 6, after V lost 0 bases and J lost 4 bases. Per germline, CDR1 LGHNA and CDR2 YNFKEQ. The CDR3 totals 16 residues. CDR3 bases: TGTGCCAGCAGCCAAGAGGGGGAGGGCGTGTACAATGAGCAGTTCTTC. It translates to CASSQEGEGVYNEQFF.

The chain uses TRBV7-2 and TRBJ1-1, with 8 bases fitting TRBD1. In germline, CDR1 is SGHTA, CDR2 FQGNSA. V trimming: 5 bases; J trimming: 0 bases; junction bases outside the gene matches: 5. CDR3 length equals 15 residues. The CDR3 here is CASSQVTGVNTEAFF. The CDR3 DNA reads TGTGCCAGCAGCCAAGTGACAGGGGTGAACACTGAAGCTTTCTTT.

This chain joins TRBV7-6 and TRBJ2-7, with 8 bases identical to TRBD2. The CDR3 contains 16 residues. The ends lost 4 bases at V and 0 bases at J; junction bases unmatched: 8. CDR1 SGHVS and CDR2 FNYEAQ come from the germline V gene. Written as DNA, the CDR3 is TGTGCCAGCAGCTCACTTACTAGCGGTAGCTCCTACGAGCAGTACTTC. Encoded protein: CASSSLTSGSSYEQYF.

This clone was seen a single time. V usage is TRBV4-1 and J usage is TRBJ2-7; 7 bases are a match to TRBD1. V was clipped by 0 bases and J by 2 bases; unmatched bases: 7. This CDR3 region has 16 residues. CDR1 is MGHRA and CDR2 is YSYEKL in the germline V gene. The CDR3 protein is CASSQDFADRPYEQYF. For the CDR3, the DNA is TGCGCCAGCAGCCAAGATTTTGCGGACAGGCCCTACGAGCAGTACTTC.

CDR3 nucleotide sequence: TGTGCCAGTAGTATATACGGGAGTGAGTACAATGAGCAGTTCTTC. Translating gives CASSIYGSEYNEQFF. The chain uses TRBV19 and TRBJ2-1, with a tentative D call TRBD2 (6 bases). Trimming removed 2 bases at V and 4 bases at J, with 12 bases between. Germline CDR1 and CDR2: LNHDA and SQIVND (reference sequence). This CDR3 comprises 15 residues.

This clone appeared a single time. CDR3 loop: CASSPSGTSVLNEQFF. In DNA form, the CDR3 reads TGTGCCAGCAGCCCTTCCGGGACTAGCGTACTCAATGAGCAGTTCTTC. This sequence joins TRBV7-2 and TRBJ2-1; 10 nucleotides line up with TRBD2. This CDR3 region has 16 residues. Germline V CDR1 and CDR2: SGHTA, FQGNSA. With V trimmed by 5 bases and J by 6 bases, 10 bases remained unmatched.

In DNA form, the CDR3 reads TGTGCCAGCAGCTTGGTGGGGGCGAACTATGGCTACACCTTC. This gives the protein CASSLVGANYGYTF. The rearrangement uses TRBV5-4 and TRBJ1-2; maybe TRBD1 (6 bases). Germline V gives CDR1 SGHNT, CDR2 YYREEE (reference sequence). The length of the CDR3 is 14 residues. Trimming took 0 bases from V and 2 from J, leaving 8 bases between them.

A single count supports this clone. This chain links TRBV9 with TRBJ2-7, with 12 nucleotides matching TRBD2. The J segment lost 3 bases and the V segment lost 3 bases, leaving 4 bases of the junction unmatched. Germline V CDR1 and CDR2: SGDLS, YYNGEE. The CDR3 loop spans 15 amino acids. The CDR3 protein is CASSAWTSGDYEQYF. CDR3 nucleotide sequence: TGTGCCAGCAGCGCCTGGACTAGCGGGGACTACGAGCAGTACTTC. The whole variable domain, filled in from reference TRBV9 and TRBJ2-7, reads DSGVTQTPKHLITATGQRVTLRCSPRSGDLSVYWYQQSLDQGLQFLIQYYNGEERAKGNILERFSAQQFPDLHSELNLSSLELGDSALYFCASSAWTSGDYEQYFGPGTRLTVT.

This clone was picked up one time. This sequence joins TRBV5-4 and TRBJ2-3, with a tentative D call TRBD2 (6 bases). The CDR3 extends over 16 amino acids. The ends were cut back, 1 base at V and 1 base at J, with 13 bases in the middle. The V gene's germline CDR1 is SGHNT and CDR2 YYREEE (reference sequence). The CDR3 loop is CASSLKGTRGTDTQYF. CDR3 DNA sequence: TGTGCCAGCAGCTTGAAAGGGACTCGCGGCACAGATACGCAGTATTTT.

This clone turned up a few times. The CDR3 DNA follows: TGTGCCAGCAAGGGAGAGCGAAGCACTGAAGCTTTCTTT. Residues: CASKGERSTEAFF. The rearrangement joins TRBV6-1 to TRBJ1-1; unclear D gene. V lost 7 bases to trimming and J lost 4 bases, with 13 bases between them. Per germline, CDR1 MNHNS and CDR2 SASEGT. CDR3 length: 13 amino acids.

Only a few counts were recorded for this clone. V and J are TRBV9 and TRBJ1-3; 7 bases line up with TRBD1. V lost 6 bases and J lost 0; bases outside the gene matches: 9. The V gene's germline CDR1 is SGDLS and CDR2 YYNGEE. The CDR3 consists of 16 residues. This CDR3 reads CASKRTGPSSGNTIYF. Written as DNA, the CDR3 is TGTGCCAGCAAGAGGACAGGTCCTTCCTCTGGAAACACCATATATTTT.

The V and J genes are TRBV19 and TRBJ1-1, with a tentative D call TRBD1 (6 bases). CDR3 size: 14 residues. Germline loops: CDR1 LNHDA, CDR2 SQIVND (reference sequence). Trimming took off 6 bases at V and 1 base at J, with 12 bases between the two ends. The CDR3 DNA sequence: TGTGCCAGTAGGGGCAGGGGCGGGAACACTGAAGCTTTCTTT. Translation gives CASRGRGGNTEAFF.

The chain employs TRBV7-8 and TRBJ1-5, with 7 nucleotides matching TRBD1. CDR3 size: 17 residues. The ends lost 2 bases at V and 2 bases at J; junction bases unmatched: 9. CDR1 and CDR2 from the germline V gene are SGHVS and FQNEAQ. The CDR3 sequence is CASSLPGGGFGNQPQHF. The DNA of the CDR3 is TGTGCCAGCAGCTTACCAGGGGGAGGTTTTGGCAATCAGCCCCAGCATTTT. Full variable domain (rest looked up from reference TRBV7-8 and TRBJ1-5): GAGVSQSPRYKVAKRGQDVALRCDPISGHVSLFWYQQALGQGPEFLTYFQNEAQLDKSGLPSDRFFAERPEGSVSTLKIQRTQQEDSAVYLCASSLPGGGFGNQPQHFGDGTRLSIL.

The V and J genes are TRBV19 and TRBJ2-5; TRBD2 agrees at 8 bases. V dropped 6 bases and J dropped 0; count of bases not matched to a gene: 6. Germline CDR1 and CDR2: LNHDA and SQIVND (reference sequence). CDR3 size: 15 residues. This CDR3 reads CASSENSGNQETQYF. In DNA, the CDR3 is TGTGCCAGTAGCGAGAATAGCGGGAACCAAGAGACCCAGTACTTC.

The genes are TRBV10-3 and TRBJ2-2; perhaps TRBD2 as D (5 bases). With 11 bases removed from V and 6 bases from J, the gap between germline ends came to 16 bases. Germline CDR1 reads ENHRY; CDR2 reads SYGVKD. CDR3 length: 13 residues. The DNA for the CDR3 is TGTGCCTCCGAGGTGAGGGCGGCCGGGGAGCTGTTTTTT. It is translated as CASEVRAAGELFF.

The chain joins TRBV9 to TRBJ1-5; tentatively, D is TRBD1 (6 bases). V dropped 4 bases and J dropped 6 bases, with 14 bases sitting between them. The germline CDR1 and CDR2 sequences are SGDLS and YYNGEE. This CDR3 comprises 14 residues. The CDR3 protein is CASSLGGEFQPQHF. The CDR3 coding sequence is TGTGCCAGCAGCCTAGGGGGAGAATTTCAGCCCCAGCATTTT.

The genes are TRBV11-3 and TRBJ2-7, with 7 bases lining up with TRBD2. Germline-derived CDR1 and CDR2 are SGHNT and YENEEA. This CDR3 is built from 13 residues. Trimming took 6 bases from V and 5 from J; bases not matched to a gene: 7. The CDR3 reads CASRTGDYHEQYF. Here the CDR3 DNA reads TGTGCCAGCAGGACGGGGGACTACCACGAGCAGTACTTC.